This TCR beta chain came from a study of tumor-infiltrating lymphocytes in primary liver carcinoma. Looking at the study overall: Tissue type made little difference to sample yields of roughly 3.5 to 8 million productive TCRbeta reads. General study findings and limits: Significantly larger top-250-clone fractions were found in tumors than in blood (p = 0.039).

The source material, about 18-33 mg of unsorted bulk tissue, was used to co-extract RNA and DNA. The CDR3 covers 14 residues. CDR1 is SGHAT and CDR2 is FQDESV in the germline V gene (reference sequence). Trimming removed 3 bases at V and 2 bases at J, with 11 bases between. From around 500 ng of total RNA, TCR beta-specific cDNA was reverse-transcribed using a constant-region primer. For TCR beta, libraries were produced by three nested multiplex PCR rounds using slightly modified ARM-PCR. Investigators reported that the first two PCR rounds, at 10 to 11 cycles each, used TRBV1-TRBV30 forward primers with a C-beta reverse primer. TCRdb used MiXCR to reprocess the multiplex PCR reads, holding one entry per CDR3 protein. The sample shows approximately 88,000 distinct CDR3 sequences, about 70% of them seen only once. With regard to this clonotype: Its target is not known.

Sequences were obtained from tumor-adjacent normal liver tissue. The source is a man aged 40-49 years with primary liver carcinoma and hepatitis B virus infection. The chain couples TRBV11-1 to TRBJ2-7; TRBD1 is a possible D gene (5 bases). The CDR3 DNA sequence: TGTGCCAGCAGCTTCGGAGACAGCCCCTACGAGCAGTACTTC. Translated: CASSFGDSPYEQYF.